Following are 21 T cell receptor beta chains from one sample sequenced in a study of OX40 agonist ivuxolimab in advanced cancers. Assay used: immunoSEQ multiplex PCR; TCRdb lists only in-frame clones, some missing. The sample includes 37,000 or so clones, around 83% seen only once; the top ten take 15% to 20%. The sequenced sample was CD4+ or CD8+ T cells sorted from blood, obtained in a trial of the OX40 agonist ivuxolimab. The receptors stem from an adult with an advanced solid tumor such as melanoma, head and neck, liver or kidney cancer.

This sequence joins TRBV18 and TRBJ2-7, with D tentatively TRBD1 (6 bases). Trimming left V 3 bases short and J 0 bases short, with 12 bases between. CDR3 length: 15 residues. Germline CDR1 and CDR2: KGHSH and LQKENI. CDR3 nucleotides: TGTGCCAGCTCACCCCCGGGACACGACTCCTACGAGCAGTACTTC. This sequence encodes CASSPPGHDSYEQYF.

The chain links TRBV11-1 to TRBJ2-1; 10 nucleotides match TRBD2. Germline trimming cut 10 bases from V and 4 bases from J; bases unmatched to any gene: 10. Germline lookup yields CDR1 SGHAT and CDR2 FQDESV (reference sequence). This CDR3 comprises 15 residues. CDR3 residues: CATQPGTSVYNEQFF. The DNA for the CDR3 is TGTGCCACACAACCTGGGACTAGCGTATACAATGAGCAGTTCTTC.

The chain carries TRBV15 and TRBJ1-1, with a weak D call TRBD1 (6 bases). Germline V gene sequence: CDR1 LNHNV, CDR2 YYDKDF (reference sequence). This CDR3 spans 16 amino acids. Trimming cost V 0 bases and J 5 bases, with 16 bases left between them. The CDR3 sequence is CATSRDRVGGGTEAFF. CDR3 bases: TGTGCCACCAGCAGAGATAGGGTAGGAGGGGGGACTGAAGCTTTCTTT.

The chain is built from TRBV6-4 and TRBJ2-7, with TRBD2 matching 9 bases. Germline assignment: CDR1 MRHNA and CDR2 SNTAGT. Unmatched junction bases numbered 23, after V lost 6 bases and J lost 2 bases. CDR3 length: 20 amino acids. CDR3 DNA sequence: TGTGCCAGCAGGGGAGGTATGTTGGGGGAACTGACTAGCGGAACCTACGAGCAGTACTTC. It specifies CASRGGMLGELTSGTYEQYF.

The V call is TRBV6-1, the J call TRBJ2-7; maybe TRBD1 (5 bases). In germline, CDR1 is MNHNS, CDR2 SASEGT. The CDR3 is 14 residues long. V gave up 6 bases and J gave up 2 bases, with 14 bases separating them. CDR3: CASSRVSGTYEQYF. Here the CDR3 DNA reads TGTGCCAGCAGCCGGGTATCAGGGACCTACGAGCAGTACTTC.

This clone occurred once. The CDR3 here is CASGQGANGYTF. CDR3 in DNA: TGTGCCAGCGGACAGGGGGCGAATGGCTACACCTTC. This chain connects TRBV5-6 to TRBJ1-2; 11 bases line up with TRBD1. CDR1 and CDR2 (germline): SGHDT, YYEEEE. There are 12 residues in the CDR3. The V gene end was trimmed by 7 bases and the J gene end by 6 bases; junction bases not matched to a gene: 2.

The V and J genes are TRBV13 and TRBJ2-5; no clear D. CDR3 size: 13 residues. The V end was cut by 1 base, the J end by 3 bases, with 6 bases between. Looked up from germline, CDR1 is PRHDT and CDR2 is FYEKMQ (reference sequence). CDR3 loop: CASSLELKETQYF. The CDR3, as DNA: TGTGCCAGCAGCTTAGAGCTTAAAGAGACCCAGTACTTC.

CDR3 nucleotide sequence: TGTGCCAGCAGCCTCGGGACAGCGACAAAGGGATACGAGCAGTACTTC. The encoded protein is CASSLGTATKGYEQYF. The chain employs TRBV5-4 and TRBJ2-7, with 7 nucleotides matching TRBD1. Trimming cost V 4 bases and J 4 bases; bases outside gene matches: 14. The V gene's germline CDR1 is SGHNT and CDR2 YYREEE (reference sequence). This CDR3 has 16 residues.

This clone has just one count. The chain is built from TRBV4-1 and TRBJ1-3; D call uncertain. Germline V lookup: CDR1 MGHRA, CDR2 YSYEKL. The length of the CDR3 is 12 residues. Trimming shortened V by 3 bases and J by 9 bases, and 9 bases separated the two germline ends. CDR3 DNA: TGCGCCAGCAGCCATGTTCTCGGCACCATATATTTT. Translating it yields CASSHVLGTIYF.

The CDR3 spells CASSFIGQASNYGYTF. DNA for the CDR3: TGTGCCAGCAGTTTCATAGGACAGGCTTCTAACTATGGCTACACCTTC. V gene TRBV27 combines with J gene TRBJ1-2, with 7 positions matching TRBD1. Unmatched junction bases numbered 7, after V lost 3 bases and J lost 0 bases. CDR1 is MNHEY, CDR2 SMNVEV, per germline (reference sequence). The CDR3 is 16 residues long.

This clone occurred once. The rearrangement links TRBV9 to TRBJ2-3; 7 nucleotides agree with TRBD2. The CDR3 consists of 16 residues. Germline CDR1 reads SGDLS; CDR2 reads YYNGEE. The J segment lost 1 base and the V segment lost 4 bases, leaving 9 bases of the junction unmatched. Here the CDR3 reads CASSIPLREGTDTQYF. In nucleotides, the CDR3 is TGTGCCAGCAGCATCCCCCTCCGGGAGGGCACAGATACGCAGTATTTT.

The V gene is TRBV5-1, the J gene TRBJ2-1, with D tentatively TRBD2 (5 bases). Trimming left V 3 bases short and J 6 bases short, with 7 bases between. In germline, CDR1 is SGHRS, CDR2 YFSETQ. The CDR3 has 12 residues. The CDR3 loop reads CASSSDFNEQFF. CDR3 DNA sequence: TGCGCCAGCAGCTCGGACTTCAATGAGCAGTTCTTC.

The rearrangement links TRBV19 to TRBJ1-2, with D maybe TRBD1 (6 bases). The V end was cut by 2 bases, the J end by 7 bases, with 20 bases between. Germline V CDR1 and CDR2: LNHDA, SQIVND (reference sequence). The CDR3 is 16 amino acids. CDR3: CASSITRGGALAGYTF. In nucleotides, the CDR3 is TGTGCCAGTAGTATAACGCGGGGGGGCGCGTTGGCTGGCTACACCTTC.

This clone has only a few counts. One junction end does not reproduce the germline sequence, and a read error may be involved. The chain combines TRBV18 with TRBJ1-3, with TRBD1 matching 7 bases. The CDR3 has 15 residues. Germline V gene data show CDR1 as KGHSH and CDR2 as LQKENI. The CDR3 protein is CASSPQGYSGNTIYF. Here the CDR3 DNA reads TGTGCCAGCTCGCCACAGGGGTACTCTGGAAACACCATATATTTT.

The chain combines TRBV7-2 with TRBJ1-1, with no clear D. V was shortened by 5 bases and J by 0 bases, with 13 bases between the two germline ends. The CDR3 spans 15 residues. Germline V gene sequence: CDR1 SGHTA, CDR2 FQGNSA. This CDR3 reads CASSEGLPMNTEAFF. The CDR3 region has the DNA TGTGCCAGCAGCGAGGGTCTGCCTATGAACACTGAAGCTTTCTTT.

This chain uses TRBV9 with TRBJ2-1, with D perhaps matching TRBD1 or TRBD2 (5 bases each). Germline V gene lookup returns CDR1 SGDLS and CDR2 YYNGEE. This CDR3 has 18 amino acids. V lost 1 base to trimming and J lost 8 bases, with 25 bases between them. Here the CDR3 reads CASSVSSRASWGKDEQFF. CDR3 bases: TGTGCCAGCAGCGTAAGTTCAAGGGCTAGTTGGGGGAAAGATGAGCAGTTCTTC.

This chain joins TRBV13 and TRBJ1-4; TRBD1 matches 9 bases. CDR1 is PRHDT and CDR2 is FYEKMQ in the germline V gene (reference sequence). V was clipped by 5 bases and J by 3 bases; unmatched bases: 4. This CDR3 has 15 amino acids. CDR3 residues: CASSLQGAANEKLFF. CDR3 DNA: TGTGCCAGCAGCCTACAGGGGGCGGCTAATGAAAAACTGTTTTTT.

The CDR3 here is CASSVSPTGLGDGYTF. CDR3 nucleotides: TGTGCCAGCAGCGTATCCCCCACAGGGTTGGGCGATGGCTACACCTTC. The chain employs TRBV9 and TRBJ1-2; maybe TRBD1 (6 bases). Trimming took 1 base from V and 6 from J, leaving 19 bases between them. CDR3 length: 16 residues. Per the germline V gene, CDR1 is SGDLS and CDR2 is YYNGEE. The whole variable domain, remainder taken from reference TRBV9 and TRBJ1-2, is DSGVTQTPKHLITATGQRVTLRCSPRSGDLSVYWYQQSLDQGLQFLIQYYNGEERAKGNILERFSAQQFPDLHSELNLSSLELGDSALYFCASSVSPTGLGDGYTFGSGTRLTVV.

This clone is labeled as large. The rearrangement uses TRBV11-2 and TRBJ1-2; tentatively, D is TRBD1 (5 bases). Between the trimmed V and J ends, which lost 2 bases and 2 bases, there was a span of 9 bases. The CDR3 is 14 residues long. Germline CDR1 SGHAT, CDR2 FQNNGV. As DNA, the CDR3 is TGTGCCAGCAGCTTAACGGCAGGGAACTATGGCTACACCTTC. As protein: CASSLTAGNYGYTF.

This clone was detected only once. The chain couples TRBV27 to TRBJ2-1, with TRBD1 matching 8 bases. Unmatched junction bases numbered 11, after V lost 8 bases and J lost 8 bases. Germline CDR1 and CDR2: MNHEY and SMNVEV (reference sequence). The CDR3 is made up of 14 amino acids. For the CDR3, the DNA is TGTGCCAGCTGCTCGGACAGGGTTACTGATGAGCAGTTCTTC. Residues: CASCSDRVTDEQFF.

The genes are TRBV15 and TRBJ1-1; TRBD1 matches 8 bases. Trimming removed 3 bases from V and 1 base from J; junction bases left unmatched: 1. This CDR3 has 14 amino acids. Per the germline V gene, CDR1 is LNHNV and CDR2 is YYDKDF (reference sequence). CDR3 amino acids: CATSRDRENTEAFF. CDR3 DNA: TGTGCCACCAGCAGGGACAGGGAGAACACTGAAGCTTTCTTT.